Below are 28 T cell receptor beta chains sequenced from a single sample in a study of shared clonotypes between healthy human individuals. Only in-frame clones appear in the TCRdb table, and some are missing; sequencing was by immunoSEQ multiplex PCR. The sample contains roughly 2,500,000 clones, over 85% of which appear only once. What was sequenced was naive CD4+ T cells from PBMCs. This sample's subset: CD45RA+ positively selected. Every receptor here comes from a man aged 18 to 29 in good health. Some clones in this sample may be carry-over from other donors' samples.

The chain combines TRBV5-1 with TRBJ1-2, with TRBD1 matching over 12 bases. V gave up 4 bases and J gave up 6 bases; unmatched junction bases: 10. This CDR3 is 16 amino acids long. CDR1 SGHRS and CDR2 YFSETQ come from the germline V gene. In nucleotides, the CDR3 is TGCGCCAGCAGCCCCACCGGGACAGGGGGCGTCAATGGCTACACCTTC. The encoded protein is CASSPTGTGGVNGYTF.

This chain links TRBV10-3 with TRBJ1-2, with 10 bases that match TRBD1. The junction had 7 bases not matched to a gene; V was cut back by 6 bases and J by 6 bases. Germline V lookup: CDR1 ENHRY, CDR2 SYGVKD. The CDR3 length is 14 residues. CDR3 protein: CAIRRTGGRNGYTF. CDR3 coding DNA: TGTGCCATCAGGAGGACAGGGGGACGAAATGGCTACACCTTC.

The CDR3 DNA reads as TGTGCCAGCAGTCCCGGGAAGTGGAGTGAAAAACTGTTTTTT. This encodes CASSPGKWSEKLFF. The chain uses TRBV6-6 and TRBJ1-4; D not resolved. Per germline, CDR1 MNHNY and CDR2 SVGAGI (reference sequence). The length of the CDR3 is 14 residues. Trimming left V 5 bases short and J 7 bases short, with 14 bases between.

The rearrangement links TRBV5-5 to TRBJ1-2; 7 nucleotides match TRBD1. After removal of 3 bases from V and 3 bases from J, the junction contained 2 bases not matched to a gene. Looked up from germline, CDR1 is SGHKS and CDR2 is YYEKEE (reference sequence). CDR3 length: 13 residues. The CDR3 sequence: CASSSQGDYGYTF. The DNA for the CDR3 is TGTGCCAGCAGCTCGCAGGGGGACTATGGCTACACCTTC.

V usage is TRBV6-1 and J usage is TRBJ1-1; 8 nucleotides align to TRBD1. V was clipped by 0 bases and J by 3 bases; unmatched bases: 3. Germline CDR1 reads MNHNS; CDR2 reads SASEGT. The CDR3 is 15 amino acids. The CDR3 spells CASSEAQGADTEAFF. CDR3 coding DNA: TGTGCCAGCAGTGAAGCTCAGGGGGCGGACACTGAAGCTTTCTTT.

The J gene is TRBJ1-4, the V gene TRBV19, with 8 nucleotides matching TRBD1. There are 14 residues in the CDR3. From germline, CDR1 is LNHDA and CDR2 SQIVND (reference sequence). Trimming at V came to 6 bases and at J to 2 bases, leaving 2 bases not matched to a gene. DNA for the CDR3: TGTGCCAGTAGCAGGACAGGGACTAATGAAAAACTGTTTTTT. Protein: CASSRTGTNEKLFF.

This clone showed up just a few times. The CDR3 loop reads CSARHTEAFF. CDR3 nucleotide sequence: TGCAGTGCTAGGCACACTGAAGCTTTCTTT. This rearrangement joins TRBV20-1 to TRBJ1-1; D is undetermined. This CDR3 has 10 residues. Germline V gene lookup returns CDR1 DFQATT and CDR2 SNEGSKA (reference sequence). V was cut by 3 bases and J by 3 bases, with 2 bases left in between.

V usage is TRBV5-1 and J usage is TRBJ2-5, with 7 bases identical to TRBD2. Trimming at V came to 1 base and at J to 4 bases, leaving 4 bases not matched to a gene. Germline assignment: CDR1 SGHRS and CDR2 YFSETQ. CDR3 length: 14 amino acids. Here the CDR3 reads CASSLRGRGETQYF. The CDR3 coding sequence is TGCGCCAGCAGCTTGCGAGGGAGGGGAGAGACCCAGTACTTC.

The chain combines TRBV27 with TRBJ2-5; TRBD2 matches 8 bases. V was clipped by 3 bases and J by 5 bases; unmatched bases: 8. Germline V gives CDR1 MNHEY, CDR2 SMNVEV (reference sequence). The CDR3 contains 15 residues. The CDR3 DNA reads TGTGCCAGCAGTTTTTCCAGCGGGAGCCGTGAGACCCAGTACTTC. This codes for CASSFSSGSRETQYF.

A note on this clone: The sample contains more than one DNA sequence encoding this CDR3. In DNA form, the CDR3 reads TGTGCCAGCAGCCCAGGACTAGCGGGAGAAGAGACCCAGTACTTC. Its translation: CASSPGLAGEETQYF. V and J are TRBV5-4 and TRBJ2-5; 13 nucleotides line up with TRBD2. Germline V lookup: CDR1 SGHNT, CDR2 YYREEE (reference sequence). Unmatched junction bases numbered 3, after V lost 4 bases and J lost 3 bases. The CDR3 extends over 15 amino acids.

This chain uses TRBV27 with TRBJ2-5; D is unresolved. The V gene's germline CDR1 is MNHEY and CDR2 SMNVEV (reference sequence). This CDR3 region has 14 residues. With 2 bases removed from V and 4 bases from J, the gap between germline ends came to 11 bases. As DNA, the CDR3 is TGTGCCAGCAGTTTAACGGTCCGACGAGAGACCCAGTACTTC. It yields the protein CASSLTVRRETQYF.

The gene calls are TRBV7-3 and TRBJ1-1, with no clear D. Germline lookup yields CDR1 SGHTA and CDR2 FQGTGA. The V gene lost 0 bases and the J gene lost 4 bases, with 6 bases spanning the gap. The CDR3 extends over 13 amino acids. The CDR3 bases are TGTGCCAGCAGCTTAACGCGGACCACTGAAGCTTTCTTT. This sequence encodes CASSLTRTTEAFF.

The chain employs TRBV5-6 and TRBJ2-2; D is perhaps TRBD2 (5 bases). V was shortened by 2 bases and J by 9 bases, with 20 bases between the two germline ends. The CDR3 extends over 16 amino acids. Germline CDR1 reads SGHDT; CDR2 reads YYEEEE. The CDR3, as DNA: TGTGCCAGCAGCTTACATTTCTCTGAGGGTTCGAGGGAGCTGTTTTTT. Amino acid sequence: CASSLHFSEGSRELFF.

The J gene is TRBJ2-5, the V gene TRBV4-1; possibly TRBD1 for D (6 bases). The germline CDR1 and CDR2 sequences are MGHRA and YSYEKL. The length of the CDR3 is 15 residues. Between the trimmed V and J ends, which lost 4 bases and 0 bases, there was a span of 12 bases. The CDR3 is CASSRKDSYQETQYF. Here the CDR3 DNA reads TGCGCCAGCAGCCGAAAGGACAGCTACCAAGAGACCCAGTACTTC.

The chain employs TRBV30 and TRBJ2-5; maybe TRBD1 (5 bases). V lost 3 bases to trimming and J lost 7 bases, with 18 bases between them. CDR1 is GTSNPN, CDR2 SVGIG, per germline (reference sequence). There are 14 residues in the CDR3. The chain's CDR3 is CAWRTDSELGTQYF. DNA for the CDR3: TGTGCCTGGAGGACAGACAGTGAGTTGGGGACCCAGTACTTC.

This chain connects TRBV6-1 to TRBJ1-5, with 7 bases lining up with TRBD1. The germline CDR1 and CDR2 sequences are MNHNS and SASEGT. The CDR3 consists of 14 residues. V lost 4 bases and J lost 4; bases outside the gene matches: 4. The CDR3 sequence is CASSAEGANQPQHF. Here the CDR3 DNA reads TGTGCCAGCAGTGCGGAGGGGGCGAATCAGCCCCAGCATTTT.

The chain combines TRBV19 with TRBJ2-1; 7 bases align to TRBD2. The ends lost 11 bases at V and 0 bases at J; junction bases unmatched: 13. There are 16 residues in the CDR3. Germline V gene lookup returns CDR1 LNHDA and CDR2 SQIVND (reference sequence). The CDR3 coding sequence is TGTGCCCAACGGGGGGTAGCGCACAGCTCCTACAATGAGCAGTTCTTC. It encodes CAQRGVAHSSYNEQFF.

V and J are TRBV4-2 and TRBJ1-1; the D gene is possibly TRBD1 (5 bases). Per the germline V gene, CDR1 is LGHNA and CDR2 is YNFKEQ. This CDR3 has 16 amino acids. The V end was cut by 4 bases, the J end by 1 base, with 16 bases between. The CDR3 DNA follows: TGTGCCAGCAGCCTGGCGGGGCGCGGACCGAACACTGAAGCTTTCTTT. Protein: CASSLAGRGPNTEAFF.

The chain couples TRBV7-2 to TRBJ2-1; D remains ambiguous. Trimming pared 5 bases from V and 5 bases from J, leaving 4 bases between. CDR1 and CDR2 (germline): SGHTA, FQGNSA. The CDR3 extends over 11 amino acids. The CDR3 region has the DNA TGTGCCAGCAGCCAAAACAATGAGCAGTTCTTC. It translates to CASSQNNEQFF.

As regards this clone: Other DNA sequences in this specimen translate into the identical CDR3. V and J are TRBV9 and TRBJ1-1, with no clear D. Between the trimmed V and J ends, which lost 4 bases and 5 bases, there was a span of 9 bases. This CDR3 region has 12 residues. Per germline, CDR1 SGDLS and CDR2 YYNGEE. The CDR3 nucleotides read TGTGCCAGCAGCCCCCACGAAACTGAAGCTTTCTTT. Translated: CASSPHETEAFF. Based on the CDR3 plus reference TRBV9 and TRBJ1-1, the full variable domain is DSGVTQTPKHLITATGQRVTLRCSPRSGDLSVYWYQQSLDQGLQFLIQYYNGEERAKGNILERFSAQQFPDLHSELNLSSLELGDSALYFCASSPHETEAFFGQGTRLTVV.

This chain joins TRBV27 and TRBJ2-7; 10 bases map to TRBD1. Losses at the gene ends were 5 bases for V and 7 bases for J; bases not matched to a gene: 11. There are 15 residues in the CDR3. Germline V gene lookup returns CDR1 MNHEY and CDR2 SMNVEV (reference sequence). CDR3 in DNA: TGTGCCAGCAGTACTCGCCGACAGGGGGCGGGGGAGCAGTACTTC. It is translated as CASSTRRQGAGEQYF.

The chain uses TRBV5-1 and TRBJ2-1; D is perhaps TRBD1 (6 bases). Trimming took 4 bases from V and 2 from J, leaving 16 bases between them. The CDR3 extends over 16 amino acids. In germline, CDR1 is SGHRS, CDR2 YFSETQ. This CDR3 is CASSTSGTYPYNEQFF. CDR3 DNA: TGCGCCAGCAGCACCAGTGGGACATACCCCTACAATGAGCAGTTCTTC.

The chain carries TRBV18 and TRBJ2-3; D is ambiguous. Per the germline V gene, CDR1 is KGHSH and CDR2 is LQKENI. With 1 base removed from V and 2 bases from J, the gap between germline ends came to 10 bases. This CDR3 spans 15 amino acids. The CDR3 DNA reads as TGTGCCAGCTCACCACTCTTGAGACCCACAGATACGCAGTATTTT. It translates to CASSPLLRPTDTQYF.

The J gene is TRBJ2-3, the V gene TRBV2, with D perhaps assigned TRBD1 or TRBD2 (5 bases each). Trimming removed 5 bases at V and 6 bases at J, with 15 bases between. CDR3 length: 14 residues. CDR1 and CDR2 (germline): SNHLY, FYNNEI. Here the CDR3 reads CASSPRGLRDTQYF. The CDR3 nucleotides are TGTGCCAGCAGTCCCCGGGGCCTCAGGGATACGCAGTATTTT.

The genes are TRBV30 and TRBJ2-7; 8 positions match TRBD1. The CDR3 length is 15 residues. CDR1 is GTSNPN, CDR2 SVGIG, per germline (reference sequence). V lost 3 bases, J lost 7 bases, and 14 bases stayed unmatched. CDR3 in amino acids: CAWSQAGQGKGEQYF. CDR3 DNA: TGTGCCTGGAGCCAGGCAGGACAGGGTAAAGGGGAGCAGTACTTC.

This chain connects TRBV9 to TRBJ1-4; no definite D call. The length of the CDR3 is 14 residues. Germline V gives CDR1 SGDLS, CDR2 YYNGEE. The V end lost 1 base, the J end lost 11 bases, and 15 bases lay between the germline ends. The CDR3 spells CASSVRLNTGKLFF. As DNA, the CDR3 is TGTGCCAGCAGCGTAAGGCTCAATACTGGGAAACTGTTTTTT.

The rearrangement joins TRBV28 to TRBJ2-7, with D tentatively TRBD1 (6 bases). Trimming pared 5 bases from V and 3 bases from J, leaving 11 bases between. CDR3 length: 13 residues. Germline values: CDR1 MDHEN, CDR2 SYDVKM. The CDR3 sequence: CASSGQLFYEQYF. In DNA, the CDR3 is TGTGCCAGCAGTGGACAGCTGTTCTACGAGCAGTACTTC.

This sequence joins TRBV29-1 and TRBJ2-1; the match to TRBD2 covers 11 bases. The CDR3 spans 14 residues. Germline CDR1 SQVTM, CDR2 ANQGSEA. V shed 7 bases, J shed 2 bases, and the junction held 4 bases outside the gene matches. CDR3 nucleotides: TGCAGCGGAAGGACTAGCGGGCCCTACAATGAGCAGTTCTTC. Residues: CSGRTSGPYNEQFF.